This passage covers 28 T cell receptor beta chains from one sample sequenced in a study of shared clonotypes between healthy human individuals. Positively selected for CCR7, the CD45RO-negative cells used as naive CD8 cells excluded terminally differentiated effector memory CD45RA+ cells. TCRdb keeps only in-frame clones here, not all; method: immunoSEQ multiplex PCR. There are around 560,000 clones in the sample; around 96% occur only once, and around 0.12% lies in the top ten. Sequencing input: naive CD8+ T cells sorted from blood. Receptors originate from a woman aged 25 to 39 in good health.

CDR3 sequence: CASSSRTSSYEQYF. CDR3 DNA sequence: TGTGCCAGCAGCTCTAGGACTAGCAGTTACGAGCAGTACTTC. The chain employs TRBV7-9 and TRBJ2-7, with TRBD2 matching 8 bases. CDR1 and CDR2 (germline): SEHNR, FQNEAQ (reference sequence). The CDR3 contains 14 residues. V lost 4 bases and J lost 4; bases outside the gene matches: 6.

V usage is TRBV28 and J usage is TRBJ2-7; no clear D. Per germline, CDR1 MDHEN and CDR2 SYDVKM. The CDR3 length is 14 residues. Trimming stripped 2 bases from V and 7 bases from J, with 15 bases between. The CDR3 here is CASSLGWAVLEQYF. The CDR3 DNA sequence: TGTGCCAGCAGTTTAGGGTGGGCCGTTTTAGAGCAGTACTTC. The full variable domain, its missing parts supplied by reference TRBV28 and TRBJ2-7, is DVKVTQSSRYLVKRTGEKVFLECVQDMDHENMFWYRQDPGLGLRLIYFSYDVKMKEKGDIPEGYSVSREKKERFSLILESASTNQTSMYLCASSLGWAVLEQYFGPGTRLTVT.

This clone appeared once. This chain connects TRBV20-1 to TRBJ1-1; D is unresolved. Trimming left V 3 bases short and J 6 bases short, with 5 bases between. From germline, CDR1 is DFQATT and CDR2 SNEGSKA (reference sequence). The CDR3 consists of 10 residues. The DNA of the CDR3 is TGCAGTGCTAGCGCTTCTGAAGCTTTCTTT. This translates into CSASASEAFF.

The chain has TRBV12-5 and TRBJ2-1; perhaps TRBD1 as D (6 bases). The CDR3 totals 15 residues. V shed 6 bases and J shed 4 bases, with 16 bases lying between them. Germline CDR1 reads LGHNT; CDR2 reads FRNRAP. CDR3 coding DNA: TGTGCTAGTGGCTCTGGGGACACTTATTACAATGAGCAGTTCTTC. Protein: CASGSGDTYYNEQFF.

The chain employs TRBV28 and TRBJ2-7; TRBD1 matches 7 bases. Germline V gene data show CDR1 as MDHEN and CDR2 as SYDVKM. With V trimmed by 6 bases and J by 5 bases, 7 bases remained unmatched. This CDR3 is 13 amino acids long. The CDR3 spells CASSRTGPDEQYF. The CDR3 bases are TGTGCCAGCAGCCGGACAGGTCCGGACGAGCAGTACTTC.

V usage is TRBV29-1 and J usage is TRBJ2-1; weak D call: TRBD2 (5 bases). Germline values: CDR1 SQVTM, CDR2 ANQGSEA. V was shortened by 3 bases and J by 10 bases, with 16 bases between the two germline ends. This CDR3 comprises 13 residues. CDR3 in amino acids: CSVDGLRSGEQFF. The CDR3 coding sequence is TGCAGCGTTGACGGACTCCGGTCTGGAGAGCAGTTCTTC.

As regards this clone: This same CDR3 is encoded by further DNA sequences in the sample. V and J are TRBV27 and TRBJ2-7, with D perhaps being TRBD1 or TRBD2 (5 bases each). With 0 bases removed from V and 0 bases from J, the gap between germline ends came to 12 bases. Germline V gene lookup returns CDR1 MNHEY and CDR2 SMNVEV (reference sequence). The CDR3 is 16 amino acids. The CDR3 nucleotides are TGTGCCAGCAGTTTATCGCCCGGGACGGGCTCCTACGAGCAGTACTTC. It translates to CASSLSPGTGSYEQYF.

The chain recombines TRBV5-6 with TRBJ1-6; a possible D gene is TRBD1 (6 bases). The CDR3 runs to 16 residues. The ends were cut back, 0 bases at V and 5 bases at J, with 12 bases in the middle. CDR1 and CDR2 from the germline V gene are SGHDT and YYEEEE. The chain's CDR3 is CASSLGQVGNNSPLHF. CDR3 nucleotide sequence: TGTGCCAGCAGCTTGGGACAGGTCGGGAATAATTCACCCCTCCACTTT.

The gene calls are TRBV20-1 and TRBJ2-1, with a weak D call TRBD2 (5 bases). CDR3 length: 11 amino acids. V lost 4 bases to trimming and J lost 13 bases, with 14 bases between them. Per the germline V gene, CDR1 is DFQATT and CDR2 is SNEGSKA (reference sequence). The CDR3 sequence is CSATETRKQFF. CDR3 coding DNA: TGCAGTGCTACCGAAACTAGAAAACAGTTCTTC.

The chain uses TRBV15 and TRBJ2-5; tentative D call: TRBD1 (7 bases). Germline assignment: CDR1 LNHNV and CDR2 YYDKDF (reference sequence). The CDR3 consists of 15 residues. V lost 4 bases and J 5 bases, leaving 17 bases between the germline ends. The CDR3 sequence is CATSIRGTDGETQYF. CDR3 nucleotide sequence: TGTGCCACCAGCATACGCGGGACAGACGGGGAGACCCAGTACTTC.

V and J are TRBV27 and TRBJ2-5; tentative D call: TRBD1 (6 bases). The DNA end favors TRBJ2-7, so the J call may be wrong. The length of the CDR3 is 14 residues. Germline V gene data show CDR1 as MNHEY and CDR2 as SMNVEV (reference sequence). As DNA, the CDR3 is TGTGCCAGCAGTTTATCCGGCAGGGGTTACGAGCAGTACTTC. Its translation is CASSLSGRGYEQYF.

With regard to this clone: This sample also contains other DNA sequences that code for the same CDR3. The J gene is TRBJ2-7, the V gene TRBV29-1, with TRBD2 as a possible D gene (5 bases). Trimming took 2 bases from V and 4 from J, leaving 6 bases between them. The CDR3 is made up of 11 amino acids. Germline CDR1 SQVTM, CDR2 ANQGSEA. CDR3 sequence: CSVERGYEQYF. The DNA of the CDR3 is TGCAGCGTTGAACGAGGGTACGAGCAGTACTTC.

This rearrangement joins TRBV5-1 to TRBJ1-2, with no clear D. With 1 base removed from V and 6 bases from J, the gap between germline ends came to 19 bases. The germline CDR1 and CDR2 sequences are SGHRS and YFSETQ. The CDR3 runs to 16 residues. The chain's CDR3 is CASSLMSRPTEDGYTF. CDR3 sequence (DNA): TGCGCCAGCAGCTTGATGTCCCGCCCTACGGAGGATGGCTACACCTTC.

This clone appeared a single time. The CDR3 is CASRPRQGIREQYF. As DNA, the CDR3 is TGTGCCAGCAGGCCTAGACAGGGTATTCGCGAGCAGTACTTC. The chain couples TRBV27 to TRBJ2-7; the match to TRBD1 covers 7 bases. CDR1 and CDR2 from the germline V gene are MNHEY and SMNVEV (reference sequence). The CDR3 runs to 14 residues. Losses at the gene ends were 6 bases for V and 6 bases for J; bases not matched to a gene: 11.

The chain uses TRBV6-5 and TRBJ2-2, with D possibly being TRBD2 (6 bases). V lost 0 bases to trimming and J lost 6 bases, with 14 bases between them. The CDR3 sequence is 16 residues long. The germline gives CDR1 MNHEY, CDR2 SVGAGI. This CDR3 is CASSYSSGVGAGELFF. DNA of the CDR3: TGTGCCAGCAGTTACTCTTCGGGAGTGGGGGCCGGGGAGCTGTTTTTT.

As concerns this clone: This sample also contains other DNA sequences that code for the same CDR3. The chain is built from TRBV5-6 and TRBJ2-7; D unclear. The germline V gene encodes CDR1 SGHDT and CDR2 YYEEEE. The CDR3 length is 12 residues. Deletions cut 0 bases from V and 2 bases from J, with 3 bases between. The CDR3 DNA reads as TGTGCCAGCAGCTTGGCGCCCTACGAGCAGTACTTC. Translating gives CASSLAPYEQYF.

The chain joins TRBV10-3 to TRBJ2-3; 9 bases are shared with TRBD1. J gave up 2 bases and V 8 bases, and 20 bases lay outside the gene matches. CDR1 is ENHRY, CDR2 SYGVKD, per germline. The CDR3 is 19 residues long. The CDR3 DNA reads TGTGCCATCGGGAAACCGGGACAGGGTCTAGTAGAACACACAGATACGCAGTATTTT. It specifies CAIGKPGQGLVEHTDTQYF.

This clone was recorded a few times. The J gene is TRBJ2-2, the V gene TRBV11-2, with 8 bases identical to TRBD1. V lost 11 bases and J lost 8; bases outside the gene matches: 10. CDR3 length equals 13 residues. Germline V gene sequence: CDR1 SGHAT, CDR2 FQNNGV. The CDR3 is CASDRGISGELFF. DNA for the CDR3: TGTGCCTCTGACAGGGGAATATCTGGGGAGCTGTTTTTT.

CDR3 nucleotides: TGTGCCAGCAGCTTAGAGAGCGGGGTACGTAATGAGCAGTTCTTC. It translates to CASSLESGVRNEQFF. This chain connects TRBV7-8 to TRBJ2-1; 7 bases are a match to TRBD2. The CDR3 contains 15 residues. Losses at the gene ends were 1 base for V and 7 bases for J; bases not matched to a gene: 7. The germline V gene encodes CDR1 SGHVS and CDR2 FQNEAQ.

CDR3 amino acids: CASRSGSSYNEQFF. Here the CDR3 DNA reads TGTGCCAGCAGGAGCGGGAGCTCCTACAATGAGCAGTTCTTC. The V call is TRBV28, the J call TRBJ2-1, with 8 bases matching TRBD2. The CDR3 runs 14 residues. Germline assignment: CDR1 MDHEN and CDR2 SYDVKM. Trimming took 6 bases from V and 0 from J; bases not matched to a gene: 1.

This clone was recorded a few times. The J gene is TRBJ1-5, the V gene TRBV19; D not certain. The CDR3 loop spans 14 amino acids. Germline CDR1 reads LNHDA; CDR2 reads SQIVND (reference sequence). V was clipped by 3 bases and J by 7 bases, with 13 bases between them. The CDR3 sequence is CASSIGSVTQPQHF. The CDR3 region has the DNA TGTGCCAGTAGTATCGGGAGTGTGACCCAGCCCCAGCATTTT.

J is TRBJ2-5 and V is TRBV29-1; D might be TRBD2 (6 bases). Looked up from germline, CDR1 is SQVTM and CDR2 is ANQGSEA. V was cut by 1 base and J by 4 bases, with 13 bases left in between. The CDR3 has 14 residues. CDR3 sequence (DNA): TGCAGCGTTGAAGGATTAGGAGGGCGAGAGACCCAGTACTTC. As protein: CSVEGLGGRETQYF.

This chain joins TRBV7-3 and TRBJ2-7; 8 bases fit TRBD1. This CDR3 region has 15 residues. Trimming removed 6 bases from V and 3 bases from J; junction bases left unmatched: 10. Germline CDR1 is SGHTA and CDR2 is FQGTGA. The DNA for the CDR3 is TGTGCCAGCAGTCCTACGGGGACAGGCCTCTACGAGCAGTACTTC. Translation: CASSPTGTGLYEQYF.

The gene calls are TRBV13 and TRBJ2-7; D gene uncertain. The CDR3 runs 15 residues. Trimming shortened V by 4 bases and J by 0 bases, and 13 bases separated the two germline ends. Germline V gene lookup returns CDR1 PRHDT and CDR2 FYEKMQ (reference sequence). The CDR3 sequence: CASSSGLGSSYEQYF. CDR3 DNA sequence: TGTGCCAGCAGCTCCGGGCTGGGCAGCTCCTACGAGCAGTACTTC.

V usage is TRBV11-2 and J usage is TRBJ2-7; D remains ambiguous. From germline, CDR1 is SGHAT and CDR2 FQNNGV. V was cut by 1 base and J by 0 bases, with 13 bases left in between. There are 16 residues in the CDR3. The chain's CDR3 is CASSLAALASSYEQYF. CDR3 sequence (DNA): TGTGCCAGCAGCTTAGCAGCGCTGGCAAGCTCCTACGAGCAGTACTTC.

V is TRBV9 and J is TRBJ2-7, with TRBD1 matching over 9 bases. CDR3 length: 13 amino acids. Germline CDR1 and CDR2: SGDLS and YYNGEE. Trimming removed 3 bases from V and 7 bases from J; junction bases left unmatched: 5. CDR3 bases: TGTGCCAGCAGCGACCGACAGGGGGGGGAGCAGTACTTC. It specifies CASSDRQGGEQYF.

This chain joins TRBV6-1 and TRBJ2-3; D not certain. The V end was cut by 7 bases, the J end by 2 bases, with 13 bases between. The CDR3 is made up of 14 amino acids. Looked up from germline, CDR1 is MNHNS and CDR2 is SASEGT. CDR3 residues: CASIQEPDTDTQYF. The CDR3 DNA reads TGTGCCAGCATTCAGGAACCCGACACAGATACGCAGTATTTT.

This rearrangement joins TRBV5-4 to TRBJ2-7; a weak D match, TRBD1 (5 bases). The germline V gene encodes CDR1 SGHNT and CDR2 YYREEE (reference sequence). Trimming stripped 5 bases from V and 0 bases from J, with 15 bases between. The CDR3 has 15 residues. CDR3 in DNA: TGTGCCAGCAGTCGTAGGACATCCGCCTCCTACGAGCAGTACTTC. Protein sequence: CASSRRTSASYEQYF. Full variable domain (missing parts from reference TRBV5-4 and TRBJ2-7): ETGVTQSPTHLIKTRGQQVTLRCSSQSGHNTVSWYQQALGQGPQFIFQYYREEENGRGNFPPRFSGLQFPNYSSELNVNALELDDSALYLCASSRRTSASYEQYFGPGTRLTVT.